Shown below are 21 T cell receptor beta chains from a single sample sequenced in a study of blood T cell repertoires in COVID-19. The method was immunoSEQ multiplex PCR; TCRdb's version includes in-frame clones alone and lacks a portion of them. The repertoire holds fewer than 650,000 clones, approximately 91% seen once, with 7.8% in the top ten. Source material: peripheral blood. These receptors all stem from a woman aged 50 to 60 with COVID-19, enrolled during active disease.

This chain links TRBV28 with TRBJ1-2; 7 bases line up with TRBD1. CDR3 length: 14 residues. Germline V gene sequence: CDR1 MDHEN, CDR2 SYDVKM. The ends lost 3 bases at V and 6 bases at J; junction bases unmatched: 7. CDR3 region: CASSFWGQSHGYTF. The CDR3 nucleotides are TGTGCCAGCAGTTTTTGGGGACAGTCGCATGGCTACACCTTC.

This rearrangement joins TRBV19 to TRBJ1-1; TRBD1 matches 7 bases. CDR1 LNHDA and CDR2 SQIVND come from the germline V gene (reference sequence). Unmatched junction bases numbered 10, after V lost 0 bases and J lost 6 bases. The CDR3 has 16 residues. The chain's CDR3 is CASSIDSGGGFPEAFF. The CDR3 DNA reads as TGTGCCAGTAGTATAGATTCAGGGGGTGGATTCCCTGAAGCTTTCTTT. The full variable domain, in which reference TRBV19 and TRBJ1-1 provide the parts outside the CDR3, is DGGITQSPKYLFRKEGQNVTLSCEQNLNHDAMYWYRQDPGQGLRLIYYSQIVNDFQKGDIAEGYSVSREKKESFPLTVTSAQKNPTAFYLCASSIDSGGGFPEAFFGQGTRLTVV.

This chain uses TRBV13 with TRBJ2-1, with D perhaps TRBD1 (6 bases). CDR1 and CDR2 (germline): PRHDT, FYEKMQ (reference sequence). This CDR3 has 14 amino acids. V lost 2 bases to trimming and J lost 3 bases, with 8 bases between them. CDR3 DNA: TGTGCCAGCAGCTTAAAACAGGGCTACAATGAGCAGTTCTTC. This gives the protein CASSLKQGYNEQFF.

This clone has just one count. The V gene is TRBV11-2, the J gene TRBJ1-6; no definite D call. CDR1 and CDR2 from the germline V gene are SGHAT and FQNNGV. The V end was cut by 3 bases, the J end by 10 bases, with 19 bases between. CDR3 length: 16 amino acids. CDR3 nucleotide sequence: TGTGCCAGCAGCTTCCGGCCCGGGTTTGCAAAATCACCCCTCCACTTT. Translating it yields CASSFRPGFAKSPLHF.

Here the CDR3 DNA reads TGTGCCTGGACCCAGAGGAAGGGGACTGAAGCTTTCTTT. Protein product: CAWTQRKGTEAFF. The chain has TRBV30 and TRBJ1-1, with TRBD1 as a possible D gene (5 bases). This CDR3 is 13 amino acids long. The germline V and J ends were trimmed by 4 bases and 5 bases, with 14 bases remaining between them. The germline CDR1 and CDR2 sequences are GTSNPN and SVGIG (reference sequence).

This chain uses TRBV6-2 or TRBV6-3 with TRBJ1-1, with 8 bases that match TRBD1. Germline V gives CDR1 MNHEY, CDR2 SVGEGT. The V gene end was trimmed by 2 bases and the J gene end by 6 bases; junction bases not matched to a gene: 5. The CDR3 spans 14 residues. CDR3 protein: CASSYHRTGSEAFF. The CDR3 DNA reads as TGTGCCAGCAGTTACCACCGGACAGGGTCTGAAGCTTTCTTT.

The chain recombines TRBV11-3 with TRBJ2-1; TRBD1 agrees at 8 bases. Trimming at V came to 5 bases and at J to 7 bases, leaving 10 bases not matched to a gene. CDR3 length equals 15 residues. The V gene's germline CDR1 is SGHNT and CDR2 YENEEA. The CDR3 DNA reads as TGTGCCAGCAGCCCCGGACAGGGCGAGGGGAATGAGCAGTTCTTC. It translates to CASSPGQGEGNEQFF.

The chain joins TRBV3-1 (or the pseudogene TRBV3-2) to TRBJ1-1, with D perhaps TRBD1 (6 bases). Trimming shortened V by 2 bases and J by 11 bases, and 18 bases separated the two germline ends. Germline V gene data show CDR1 as LGHDT and CDR2 as YNNKEL (reference sequence). This CDR3 has 14 amino acids. CDR3 nucleotide sequence: TGTGCCAGCAGCCAAAACAGGGATCTAGGGAAGGCTTTCTTT. Translated: CASSQNRDLGKAFF.

The chain joins TRBV6-5 to TRBJ1-1; D not certain. There are 13 residues in the CDR3. V lost 7 bases and J lost 4, with 13 bases in between. Germline assignment: CDR1 MNHEY and CDR2 SVGAGI. CDR3 protein: CASTSLRGTEAFF. CDR3 nucleotides: TGTGCCAGCACCTCGCTTCGGGGCACTGAAGCTTTCTTT.

V gene TRBV5-6 combines with J gene TRBJ2-7; 9 nucleotides line up with TRBD2. The CDR3 length is 18 residues. Unmatched junction bases numbered 10, after V lost 0 bases and J lost 0 bases. Germline values: CDR1 SGHDT, CDR2 YYEEEE. DNA for the CDR3: TGTGCCAGCAGCTTGGAAGGCCTAGCGGGGATGAGCTCCTACGAGCAGTACTTC. As protein: CASSLEGLAGMSSYEQYF.

This chain links TRBV7-2 with TRBJ1-1, with D hard to call. With 0 bases removed from V and 0 bases from J, the gap between germline ends came to 8 bases. The V gene's germline CDR1 is SGHTA and CDR2 FQGNSA. The CDR3 covers 15 residues. CDR3 residues: CASSLAGRMNTEAFF. DNA for the CDR3: TGTGCCAGCAGCTTAGCAGGGAGGATGAACACTGAAGCTTTCTTT.

J is TRBJ2-2 and V is TRBV30; 7 bases agree with TRBD2. This CDR3 contains 12 residues. Germline CDR1 reads GTSNPN; CDR2 reads SVGIG (reference sequence). V lost 2 bases and J lost 7; bases outside the gene matches: 1. For the CDR3, the DNA is TGTGCCTGGAGTCCGGGGGGCGGGGAGCTGTTTTTT. This codes for CAWSPGGGELFF.

In DNA form, the CDR3 reads TGTGCCAGCAGGACCGGGGACTATTACACAGATACGCAGTATTTT. Translation gives CASRTGDYYTDTQYF. The chain has TRBV7-3 and TRBJ2-3; TRBD2 agrees at 7 bases. Losses at the gene ends were 6 bases for V and 2 bases for J; bases not matched to a gene: 8. CDR1 and CDR2 from the germline V gene are SGHTA and FQGTGA. This CDR3 region has 15 residues.

The chain links TRBV9 to TRBJ1-2; D remains ambiguous. The CDR3 is 12 amino acids. The V gene lost 0 bases and the J gene lost 8 bases, with 8 bases spanning the gap. Looked up from germline, CDR1 is SGDLS and CDR2 is YYNGEE. Written as DNA, the CDR3 is TGTGCCAGCAGCGTAGCGACAAGAGGCTACACCTTC. Encoded protein: CASSVATRGYTF. Based on the CDR3 plus reference TRBV9 and TRBJ1-2, the full variable domain is DSGVTQTPKHLITATGQRVTLRCSPRSGDLSVYWYQQSLDQGLQFLIQYYNGEERAKGNILERFSAQQFPDLHSELNLSSLELGDSALYFCASSVATRGYTFGSGTRLTVV.

The rearrangement joins TRBV11-2 to TRBJ1-1; no clear D gene. The CDR3 has 13 residues. Trimming took off 5 bases at V and 1 base at J, with 8 bases between the two ends. The germline gives CDR1 SGHAT, CDR2 FQNNGV. The CDR3: CASSGRSNTEAFF. CDR3 nucleotides: TGTGCCAGCAGCGGGAGGTCGAACACTGAAGCTTTCTTT.

This clone appeared a few times. The chain joins TRBV3-1 (or the pseudogene TRBV3-2) to TRBJ2-7; TRBD2 might be the D (5 bases). Germline assignment: CDR1 LGHDT and CDR2 YNNKEL (reference sequence). This CDR3 contains 13 residues. Trimming removed 2 bases at V and 6 bases at J, with 11 bases between. The CDR3 DNA sequence: TGTGCCAGCAGCCAATACCCCCGGGGCGAGCAGTACTTC. It codes for CASSQYPRGEQYF.

The V gene is TRBV7-2, the J gene TRBJ2-5; TRBD2 might be the D (7 bases). Germline V gives CDR1 SGHTA, CDR2 FQGNSA. CDR3 size: 15 residues. The V and J ends lost 5 bases and 5 bases respectively, with 18 bases between them. CDR3 sequence (DNA): TGTGCCAGCAGCCAAGCGGGACACGGGGTCGAGACCCAGTACTTC. This gives the protein CASSQAGHGVETQYF.

Remarks on this clone: Other DNA variants within this sample encode the same CDR3. This chain links TRBV19 with TRBJ1-6; 8 bases are a match to TRBD1. Trimming at V came to 3 bases and at J to 7 bases, leaving 2 bases not matched to a gene. Germline V gene sequence: CDR1 LNHDA, CDR2 SQIVND (reference sequence). CDR3 length: 14 amino acids. This chain's CDR3 is CASSMDRANSPLHF. The CDR3 DNA reads as TGTGCCAGTAGTATGGACAGGGCAAATTCACCCCTCCACTTT.

This sequence joins TRBV13 and TRBJ2-7; 7 bases line up with TRBD2. The V gene's germline CDR1 is PRHDT and CDR2 FYEKMQ (reference sequence). There are 15 residues in the CDR3. J gave up 4 bases and V 3 bases, and 9 bases lay outside the gene matches. The CDR3 here is CASSLGGTLTYEQYF. As DNA, the CDR3 is TGTGCCAGCAGCTTGGGGGGGACCTTAACTTACGAGCAGTACTTC.

The genes are TRBV12-3 or TRBV12-4 and TRBJ2-3; TRBD2 matches 8 bases. V trimming: 5 bases; J trimming: 8 bases; junction bases outside the gene matches: 6. This CDR3 has 13 residues. CDR3 protein: CASSPRAGGTQYF. The CDR3 coding sequence is TGTGCCAGCAGTCCAAGGGCGGGGGGTACGCAGTATTTT.

The genes are TRBV28 and TRBJ1-5, with TRBD1 matching 12 bases. The CDR3 is 15 residues long. The V segment lost 7 bases and the J segment 6 bases; nucleotides outside the gene matches: 7. The germline CDR1 and CDR2 sequences are MDHEN and SYDVKM. The CDR3, as DNA: TGTGCCAGCAACCCGGGACAGGGGGCTGGTCAGCCCCAGCATTTT. It codes for CASNPGQGAGQPQHF.